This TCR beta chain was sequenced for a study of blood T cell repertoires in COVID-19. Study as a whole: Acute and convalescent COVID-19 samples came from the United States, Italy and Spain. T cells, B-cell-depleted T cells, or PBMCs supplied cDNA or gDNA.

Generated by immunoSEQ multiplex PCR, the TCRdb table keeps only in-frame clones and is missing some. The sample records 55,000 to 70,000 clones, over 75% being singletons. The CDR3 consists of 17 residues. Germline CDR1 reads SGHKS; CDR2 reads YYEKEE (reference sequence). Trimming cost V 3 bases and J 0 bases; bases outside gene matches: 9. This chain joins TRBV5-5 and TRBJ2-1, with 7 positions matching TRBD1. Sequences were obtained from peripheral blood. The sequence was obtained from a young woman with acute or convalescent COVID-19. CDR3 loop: CASSSGQLISSYNEQFF. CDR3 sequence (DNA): TGTGCCAGCAGCTCGGGACAGCTGATAAGCTCCTACAATGAGCAGTTCTTC. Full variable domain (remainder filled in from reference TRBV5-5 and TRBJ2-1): DAGVTQSPTHLIKTRGQQVTLRCSPISGHKSVSWYQQVLGQGPQFIFQYYEKEERGRGNFPDRFSARQFPNYSSELNVNALLLGDSALYLCASSSGQLISSYNEQFFGPGTRLTVL.